This TCR beta chain was sequenced for a study of shared clonotypes between healthy human individuals. This clone has a handful of counts. From germline, CDR1 is SGHNT and CDR2 YENEEA. The CDR3 runs to 12 residues. Trimming removed 4 bases at V and 9 bases at J, with 10 bases between. Each of the donors was a healthy adult who was HIV-negative and had not had a recent acute infection or vaccination. Combination of CD45RO+ cells with CCR7-negative CD45RA+ TemRA cells was used for CD8 memory. Sequenced by immunoSEQ multiplex PCR; TCRdb stores in-frame clones only, minus some. The sample lists 70,000 to 95,000 clones; 62% were seen once.

The source of this sequence is a man in his thirties or forties in good health. Sequenced input: memory CD8+ T cells sorted from blood. Subset given: CD45RO+ cells pooled with CCR7-negative TemRA cells. The chain couples TRBV11-3 to TRBJ2-1, with D unclear. The CDR3 here is CASSSAAREQFF. DNA for the CDR3: TGTGCCAGCAGCTCGGCAGCCCGTGAGCAGTTCTTC.